One TCR beta chain is described in this entry. TCRdb processed the RT-PCR reads anew with MiXCR; each CDR3 protein has one entry. The sample shows approximately 720,000 distinct CDR3 sequences, 14% of them seen only once. Sequencing used memory CD4+ T cells from blood. The TCR was taken from a female donor in good health, serving as a healthy control.

DNA for the CDR3: TGCGCCAGCAGCTTGGAGGGGGGTGAGGACGAGCAGTACTTC. Its translation is CASSLEGGEDEQYF. V and J are TRBV5-1 and TRBJ2-7, with D perhaps given as TRBD1 or TRBD2 (6 bases each). With 0 bases removed from V and 5 bases from J, the gap between germline ends came to 12 bases. The CDR3 loop spans 14 amino acids. The germline gives CDR1 SGHRS, CDR2 YFSETQ. Full variable domain (missing parts from reference TRBV5-1 and TRBJ2-7): KAGVTQTPRYLIKTRGQQVTLSCSPISGHRSVSWYQQTPGQGLQFLFEYFSETQRNKGNFPGRFSGRQFSNSRSEMNVSTLELGDSALYLCASSLEGGEDEQYFGPGTRLTVT.